These 30 T cell receptor beta chains came from one sample sequenced in a study of OX40 agonist ivuxolimab in advanced cancers. Clones were read by immunoSEQ multiplex PCR, and TCRdb kept only the in-frame ones, dropping some. The data hold about 55,000 clones, with 88% observed a single time. The sample consisted of CD4+ or CD8+ T cells sorted from blood, taken in a trial of the OX40 agonist ivuxolimab. Receptors originate from an adult with an advanced solid tumor such as melanoma, head and neck, liver or kidney cancer.

The chain has TRBV27 and TRBJ1-4, with TRBD1 matching 7 bases. Germline assignment: CDR1 MNHEY and CDR2 SMNVEV (reference sequence). The CDR3 runs to 15 residues. Trimming removed 6 bases from V and 7 bases from J; junction bases left unmatched: 11. The CDR3 here is CASRTTGRGGEKLFF. The CDR3 DNA is TGTGCCAGCAGAACGACAGGGCGGGGAGGTGAAAAACTGTTTTTT.

The chain has TRBV5-4 and TRBJ1-2; 8 positions agree with TRBD1. The CDR3 is 13 residues long. J lost 5 bases, V lost 2 bases, and 2 bases had no gene match. Germline V CDR1 and CDR2: SGHNT, YYREEE (reference sequence). The CDR3 reads CASSFDRGYGYTF. CDR3 bases: TGTGCCAGCAGCTTCGACAGGGGATATGGCTACACCTTC.

The V call is TRBV5-1, the J call TRBJ2-7; tentative D call: TRBD1 (6 bases). Trimming removed 4 bases from V and 7 bases from J, with 21 bases in between. The germline gives CDR1 SGHRS, CDR2 YFSETQ. This CDR3 has 15 residues. The CDR3 loop reads CASSQSGTPAKEQYF. CDR3 coding DNA: TGCGCCAGCAGCCAATCCGGGACACCCGCAAAGGAGCAGTACTTC.

In this sample, this clone turned up once. The chain couples TRBV5-1 to TRBJ1-2; D is unresolved. The germline V gene has CDR1 SGHRS and CDR2 YFSETQ. Trimming cost V 3 bases and J 4 bases, with 16 bases left between them. This CDR3 contains 15 residues. Here the CDR3 DNA reads TGCGCCAGCAGCTCACCTACTGGGCGCATCTATGGCTACACCTTC. Amino acid sequence: CASSSPTGRIYGYTF.

A note on this clone: At one end, the junction sequence differs from germline, possibly due to a read error. The chain is built from TRBV5-1 and TRBJ2-5, with D unclear. Germline values: CDR1 SGHRS, CDR2 YFSETQ. The CDR3 totals 12 residues. DNA of the CDR3: TGCGCCAGCAGGGGCAACCAGGAGACCCAGTACTTC. Its translation is CASRGNQETQYF.

The V gene is TRBV27, the J gene TRBJ2-7, with 12 bases matching TRBD2. Losses at the gene ends were 6 bases for V and 2 bases for J; bases not matched to a gene: 8. CDR1 and CDR2 from the germline V gene are MNHEY and SMNVEV (reference sequence). This CDR3 is 16 amino acids long. The CDR3 region is CASRTSGRGSTYEQYF. CDR3 nucleotide sequence: TGTGCCAGCAGGACTAGCGGGAGAGGGTCCACCTACGAGCAGTACTTC.

V gene TRBV2 combines with J gene TRBJ1-5; tentatively, D is TRBD1 (5 bases). The CDR3 is 15 amino acids. The V end lost 4 bases, the J end lost 0 bases, and 10 bases lay between the germline ends. The V gene's germline CDR1 is SNHLY and CDR2 FYNNEI. The CDR3 DNA reads as TGTGCCAGCAGTGGGCCCGGGGGTAGCAATCAGCCCCAGCATTTT. It yields the protein CASSGPGGSNQPQHF. The full variable domain, rest sourced from reference TRBV2 and TRBJ1-5, is EPEVTQTPSHQVTQMGQEVILRCVPISNHLYFYWYRQILGQKVEFLVSFYNNEISEKSEIFDDQFSVERPDGSNFTLKIRSTKLEDSAMYFCASSGPGGSNQPQHFGDGTRLSIL.

The chain uses TRBV7-9 and TRBJ1-2; D remains unclear. The CDR3 totals 12 residues. Germline V lookup: CDR1 SEHNR, CDR2 FQNEAQ (reference sequence). Trimming shortened V by 8 bases and J by 6 bases, and 13 bases separated the two germline ends. The CDR3 sequence is CASLKVDHGYTF. DNA of the CDR3: TGTGCCAGCCTAAAGGTCGACCATGGCTACACCTTC.

The chain links TRBV11-2 to TRBJ2-3; 10 bases line up with TRBD2. V trimming: 5 bases; J trimming: 0 bases; junction bases outside the gene matches: 8. The CDR3 is 17 residues long. Germline CDR1 SGHAT, CDR2 FQNNGV. CDR3 DNA sequence: TGTGCCAGCAGCCCCGGACTAGCGGCGTACAGCACAGATACGCAGTATTTT. This translates into CASSPGLAAYSTDTQYF. Using reference TRBV11-2 and TRBJ2-3 for the parts outside the CDR3, the full variable domain is EAGVAQSPRYKIIEKRQSVAFWCNPISGHATLYWYQQILGQGPKLLIQFQNNGVVDDSQLPKDRFSAERLKGVDSTLKIQPAKLEDSAVYLCASSPGLAAYSTDTQYFGPGTRLTVL.

The rearrangement joins TRBV7-8 to TRBJ2-5; maybe TRBD1 (5 bases). The CDR3 is 15 residues long. The germline V and J ends were trimmed by 3 bases and 5 bases, with 16 bases remaining between them. Looked up from germline, CDR1 is SGHVS and CDR2 is FQNEAQ. The CDR3 sequence: CASSFTSRAGETQYF. In DNA, the CDR3 is TGTGCCAGCAGCTTTACCTCTAGGGCAGGGGAGACCCAGTACTTC.

This clone was seen only once. The V gene is TRBV7-2, the J gene TRBJ2-7; TRBD2 aligns across 13 bases. Per the germline V gene, CDR1 is SGHTA and CDR2 is FQGNSA. The CDR3 has 20 residues. V shed 0 bases, J shed 2 bases, and the junction held 13 bases outside the gene matches. The CDR3 DNA sequence: TGTGCCAGCAGCTTAGCGCAAACTAGCGGGAGGGCTACTATAACCTACGAGCAGTACTTC. This translates into CASSLAQTSGRATITYEQYF. Full variable domain (remainder filled in from reference TRBV7-2 and TRBJ2-7): GAGVSQSPSNKVTEKGKDVELRCDPISGHTALYWYRQSLGQGLEFLIYFQGNSAPDKSGLPSDRFSAERTGGSVSTLTIQRTQQEDSAVYLCASSLAQTSGRATITYEQYFGPGTRLTVT.

This clone was seen just once. Compared with germline, one end of the junction differs, possibly owing to a read error. The V gene is TRBV6-5, the J gene TRBJ2-7; D uncertain. The CDR3 has 13 amino acids. Germline V gives CDR1 MNHEY, CDR2 SVGAGI. The CDR3 sequence is CASTTFGSDEQYF. The CDR3 DNA reads TGTGCCAGCACTACCTTTGGCTCCGACGAGCAGTACTTC.

The V gene is TRBV19, the J gene TRBJ2-1, with D possibly matching TRBD1 (5 bases). The CDR3 contains 14 residues. Trimming left V 6 bases short and J 6 bases short, with 15 bases between. Germline lookup yields CDR1 LNHDA and CDR2 SQIVND (reference sequence). The CDR3 sequence: CASRDIGVVNEQFF. The CDR3 nucleotides are TGTGCCAGTAGGGACATTGGTGTCGTCAATGAGCAGTTCTTC. Variable domain in full (rest from reference TRBV19 and TRBJ2-1): DGGITQSPKYLFRKEGQNVTLSCEQNLNHDAMYWYRQDPGQGLRLIYYSQIVNDFQKGDIAEGYSVSREKKESFPLTVTSAQKNPTAFYLCASRDIGVVNEQFFGPGTRLTVL.

The chain has TRBV6-1 and TRBJ2-2; D not resolved. Germline V gene sequence: CDR1 MNHNS, CDR2 SASEGT. V was cut by 5 bases and J by 4 bases, with 8 bases left in between. This CDR3 has 13 residues. The CDR3 coding sequence is TGTGCCAGCAGTACCGTGGGCACCGGGGAGCTGTTTTTT. Protein product: CASSTVGTGELFF.

The rearrangement joins TRBV29-1 to TRBJ2-1; TRBD2 aligns across 12 bases. This CDR3 contains 15 residues. CDR1 and CDR2 from the germline V gene are SQVTM and ANQGSEA. The ends lost 4 bases at V and 7 bases at J; junction bases unmatched: 8. CDR3 protein: CSVARLAGAMNEQFF. The CDR3 DNA is TGCAGCGTTGCAAGACTAGCGGGAGCTATGAATGAGCAGTTCTTC.

The rearrangement links TRBV18 to TRBJ2-6; unclear D gene. Trimming shortened V by 1 base and J by 0 bases, and 10 bases separated the two germline ends. From germline, CDR1 is KGHSH and CDR2 LQKENI. This CDR3 is built from 17 residues. This CDR3 reads CASSPLHNPSGANVLTF. CDR3 nucleotide sequence: TGTGCCAGCTCACCACTTCACAACCCCTCTGGGGCCAACGTCCTGACTTTC.

The chain couples TRBV28 to TRBJ1-1; weak D call: TRBD1 (6 bases). Trimming shortened V by 2 bases and J by 7 bases, and 11 bases separated the two germline ends. Germline assignment: CDR1 MDHEN and CDR2 SYDVKM. The CDR3 has 13 amino acids. CDR3 sequence reads: CASSLAQGDEAFF. The CDR3 nucleotides are TGTGCCAGCAGTTTAGCACAGGGAGATGAAGCTTTCTTT.

The rearrangement links TRBV18 to TRBJ2-5, with 7 bases matching TRBD2. The CDR3 has 16 amino acids. After removal of 1 base from V and 4 bases from J, the junction contained 9 bases not matched to a gene. The V gene's germline CDR1 is KGHSH and CDR2 LQKENI. The CDR3 loop reads CASSPRGRGWSETQYF. The CDR3 DNA sequence: TGTGCCAGCTCACCACGAGGGAGGGGATGGTCAGAGACCCAGTACTTC.

This chain uses TRBV7-6 with TRBJ1-2; 9 positions agree with TRBD1. CDR1 is SGHVS, CDR2 FNYEAQ, per germline. The CDR3 spans 16 residues. Trimming cost V 1 base and J 5 bases; bases outside gene matches: 8. CDR3 DNA: TGTGCCAGCAGCTTAGACCGGACAGGGGCGGGGTATGGCTACACCTTC. It translates to CASSLDRTGAGYGYTF. Variable domain in full (rest from reference TRBV7-6 and TRBJ1-2): GAGVSQSPRYKVTKRGQDVALRCDPISGHVSLYWYRQALGQGPEFLTYFNYEAQQDKSGLPNDRFSAERPEGSISTLTIQRTEQRDSAMYRCASSLDRTGAGYGYTFGSGTRLTVV.

This clone was picked up a small number of times. The V gene is TRBV29-1, the J gene TRBJ2-5, with D hard to call. CDR1 is SQVTM, CDR2 ANQGSEA, per germline. The V and J ends lost 5 bases and 5 bases respectively, with 9 bases between them. CDR3 length: 11 residues. This chain's CDR3 is CSVLNGETQYF. The CDR3 nucleotides are TGCAGCGTTTTAAATGGGGAGACCCAGTACTTC. Supplemented by reference TRBV29-1 and TRBJ2-5, the full variable domain reads SAVISQKPSRDICQRGTSLTIQCQVDSQVTMMFWYRQQPGQSLTLIATANQGSEATYESGFVIDKFPISRPNLTFSTLTVSNMSPEDSSIYLCSVLNGETQYFGPGTRLLVL.

V usage is TRBV20-1 and J usage is TRBJ2-1; tentatively, D is TRBD1 or TRBD2 (5 bases each). Germline assignment: CDR1 DFQATT and CDR2 SNEGSKA (reference sequence). The CDR3 length is 10 residues. V lost 5 bases and J 6 bases, leaving 5 bases between the germline ends. This CDR3 reads CSAGGNEQFF. The DNA of the CDR3 is TGCAGTGCTGGGGGCAATGAGCAGTTCTTC.

J is TRBJ1-5 and V is TRBV19, with 11 bases matching TRBD1. Per germline, CDR1 LNHDA and CDR2 SQIVND (reference sequence). Trimming at V came to 7 bases and at J to 5 bases, leaving 4 bases not matched to a gene. The length of the CDR3 is 14 residues. Here the CDR3 DNA reads TGTGCCAGTAATCCGGGACAGGGGGATCAGCCCCAGCATTTT. Its protein is CASNPGQGDQPQHF.

The chain combines TRBV15 with TRBJ2-5; 7 bases line up with TRBD2. The V gene's germline CDR1 is LNHNV and CDR2 YYDKDF (reference sequence). The CDR3 extends over 17 amino acids. The V segment lost 0 bases and the J segment 5 bases; nucleotides outside the gene matches: 12. Here the CDR3 DNA reads TGTGCCACCAGCAGAGAGGGCGGGGGACCAATAAGCGAGACCCAGTACTTC. It translates to CATSREGGGPISETQYF.

This chain uses TRBV28 with TRBJ2-7, with TRBD1 matching 9 bases. This CDR3 is 14 amino acids long. Germline CDR1 reads MDHEN; CDR2 reads SYDVKM. The V segment lost 6 bases and the J segment 4 bases; nucleotides outside the gene matches: 7. As DNA, the CDR3 is TGTGCCAGCAGCCCAGGGACAGGGATTTACGAGCAGTACTTC. It yields the protein CASSPGTGIYEQYF.

V gene TRBV19 combines with J gene TRBJ2-3, with TRBD2 matching over 7 bases. The V gene end was trimmed by 10 bases and the J gene end by 1 base; junction bases not matched to a gene: 11. Germline V gene lookup returns CDR1 LNHDA and CDR2 SQIVND (reference sequence). The CDR3 spans 15 residues. The CDR3 sequence is CATRWGGAGTDTQYF. The CDR3 nucleotides read TGTGCCACGCGATGGGGGGGAGCAGGCACAGATACGCAGTATTTT. The full variable domain, with the rest looked up from reference TRBV19 and TRBJ2-3, is DGGITQSPKYLFRKEGQNVTLSCEQNLNHDAMYWYRQDPGQGLRLIYYSQIVNDFQKGDIAEGYSVSREKKESFPLTVTSAQKNPTAFYLCATRWGGAGTDTQYFGPGTRLTVL.

This clone was observed a single time. This chain connects TRBV5-4 to TRBJ2-6; D not resolved. Germline CDR1 SGHNT, CDR2 YYREEE (reference sequence). This CDR3 is built from 15 residues. The germline V and J ends were trimmed by 3 bases and 3 bases, with 10 bases remaining between them. The CDR3 bases are TGTGCCAGCAGCTCAAGGGTGTATGGGGCCAACGTCCTGACTTTC. Translating it yields CASSSRVYGANVLTF. Based on the CDR3 plus reference TRBV5-4 and TRBJ2-6, the full variable domain is ETGVTQSPTHLIKTRGQQVTLRCSSQSGHNTVSWYQQALGQGPQFIFQYYREEENGRGNFPPRFSGLQFPNYSSELNVNALELDDSALYLCASSSRVYGANVLTFGAGSRLTVL.

This chain uses TRBV6-5 with TRBJ2-2, with D perhaps assigned TRBD1 or TRBD2 (6 bases each). Germline V lookup: CDR1 MNHEY, CDR2 SVGAGI. V shed 5 bases and J shed 9 bases, with 10 bases lying between them. This CDR3 is built from 12 residues. CDR3 in amino acids: CASSTGGRELFF. In nucleotides, the CDR3 is TGTGCCAGCAGTACCGGGGGCCGGGAGCTGTTTTTT.

The genes are TRBV4-2 and TRBJ2-7; D is unclear. The CDR3 has 16 amino acids. Trimming took off 0 bases at V and 2 bases at J, with 14 bases between the two ends. The germline gives CDR1 LGHNA, CDR2 YNFKEQ. CDR3 in DNA: TGTGCCAGCAGCCAAGAATCGCGTGGCAGCACCTACGAGCAGTACTTC. Encoded protein: CASSQESRGSTYEQYF.

The rearrangement joins TRBV4-2 to TRBJ1-4; tentatively, D is TRBD1 (6 bases). CDR3 length equals 18 residues. Trimming left V 6 bases short and J 2 bases short, with 22 bases between. From germline, CDR1 is LGHNA and CDR2 YNFKEQ. The DNA for the CDR3 is TGTGCCAGCAGTAATACTCAAGGGGGGGGGCGGACTAATGAAAAACTGTTTTTT. Residues: CASSNTQGGGRTNEKLFF.

The gene calls are TRBV5-1 and TRBJ2-3; 10 nucleotides match TRBD2. Looked up from germline, CDR1 is SGHRS and CDR2 is YFSETQ. The CDR3 contains 16 residues. J was trimmed by 6 bases and V by 0 bases; bases with no gene match: 7. The CDR3 nucleotides are TGCGCCAGCAGCTTGGCTAGCGGGAGCACCTCCGATACGCAGTATTTT. It encodes CASSLASGSTSDTQYF.